Listed below are T cell receptor beta chains from one sample, sequenced in a study of post-analysis software for immune sequencing data. Each CDR3 protein gets one entry after TCRdb re-called the PCR reads with MiXCR. The table shows about 180,000 distinct CDR3 sequences, with about 30% occurring only once. Sequencing was done on a sample of blood. These TCRs come from a girl aged 10 to 17 with multiple sclerosis. CDR3s include the opening cysteine and the closing phenylalanine or tryptophan. D genes are given only for firm matches.

V	length	D	J	CDR3
TRBV7-3	15	.	TRBJ2-7	CASSLWGRSSYEQYF
TRBV28	12	.	.	CASRGVWGEQYF
TRBV7-9	15	TRBD2	TRBJ2-1	CASSRSAGGKNEQFF
TRBV5-1	17	TRBD1	TRBJ2-1	CASSLEGTGRSYNEQFF
TRBV20-1	14	TRBD1	TRBJ2-1	CSAGGDRGLNEQFF
TRBV12-3/TRBV12-4	14	TRBD1	TRBJ2-1	CAVQEQGARNEQFF
TRBV12-3/TRBV12-4	14	.	TRBJ1-6	CASRSTGTPDKLHF
TRBV9	14	.	.	CASSVSTGVNEQYF
TRBV5-1	11	.	TRBJ1-2	CAGGTRSDVTF
TRBV6-5	16	.	TRBJ2-1	CASRRDGPPPNNEQFF
TRBV6-5	15	TRBD2	TRBJ2-5	CASGVAGDALETQYF
TRBV12-3/TRBV12-4	13	.	TRBJ1-2	CASSPRQNYGYTF
TRBV7-2	14	.	TRBJ1-1	CASSLTVLDTEAFF
TRBV24-1	17	TRBD2	TRBJ2-1	CATSDPELAGGGNEQFF
TRBV20-1	11	.	TRBJ1-5	CSAGGGVPQHF
TRBV9	13	.	TRBJ2-1	CASSVFELDEQFF
TRBV4-1	14	TRBD2	TRBJ2-2	CASRGLADTGELFF
TRBV20-1	13	.	TRBJ2-4	CSAFRVSGNIQYF
TRBV20-1	13	.	TRBJ2-5	CSASYLGGETQYF
TRBV18	14	.	TRBJ1-1	CASSPVEVNTEAFF
TRBV27	15	.	TRBJ2-5	CASSLTWSLQETQYF
TRBV10-3	15	TRBD1	TRBJ1-2	CAISEGTERRYGYTF
TRBV4-1	15	.	TRBJ1-5	CASSQVTNSNQPQHF
TRBV20-1	15	TRBD2	TRBJ2-1	CSAREGGRSHNEQFF
TRBV20-1	14	.	TRBJ2-3	CSAIPGTSTDTQYF
TRBV7-6	12	.	TRBJ2-1	CASSSRRDEQFF
TRBV12-3/TRBV12-4	15	.	TRBJ1-4	CASSFGPGGNEKLFF
TRBV7-2	14	.	TRBJ2-3	CASSLVGEADTQYF
TRBV3-1	14	.	TRBJ1-1	CASSHWDGRTEAFF
TRBV12-3/TRBV12-4	16	.	TRBJ1-5	CASSLADGTFNQPQHF
TRBV20-1	19	TRBD2	TRBJ2-7	CSARFPGLAGGPSSYEQYF
TRBV29-1	13	.	TRBJ2-7	CSVVVPGDYEQYF
TRBV20-1	16	TRBD1	TRBJ2-7	CSARPTPGTVSYEQYF
TRBV10-2	14	.	TRBJ1-4	CAGRARDTERRLFF
TRBV27	15	TRBD1	TRBJ1-2	CASSLPGTGVEGYTF
TRBV20-1	13	.	TRBJ1-2	CSAAVAGTYGYTF
TRBV3-1	13	.	TRBJ1-1	CASSSRGHTEAFF
TRBV27	14	TRBD1	TRBJ1-4	CASSPGQGGEKLFF
TRBV5-1	16	TRBD2	TRBJ2-1	CASSALTSDRYNEQFF
TRBV5-6	14	.	TRBJ2-6	CASSPGPGANVLTF
TRBV20-1	15	.	TRBJ1-2	CSAPARTGGIIGYTF
TRBV30	10	.	TRBJ2-3	CAWRSVTQYF
TRBV27	17	TRBD1	TRBJ2-3	CASSFSRPLGQTDTQYF
TRBV10-1	13	.	TRBJ1-5	CASSYTSDGPQHF
TRBV20-1	14	TRBD1	TRBJ1-2	CSAESTGAHYGYTF
TRBV20-1	13	TRBD2	TRBJ2-7	CSVRGLAGYEQYF
TRBV7-2	13	.	TRBJ2-7	CASSLVAGDEQYF
TRBV20-1	15	.	TRBJ2-6	CSARDIRAGANVLTF
TRBV29-1	16	.	TRBJ2-5	CCAVRGQGSRAGEQYF
TRBV7-3	14	.	TRBJ2-1	CASSLSITYNEQFF
TRBV12-3/TRBV12-4	13	.	TRBJ1-1	CASSQTVEGGTFF
TRBV28	15	TRBD2	TRBJ2-7	CASSDLNSGRETQDF
TRBV5-1	20	TRBD2	TRBJ2-3	CASGRLRGGRAFRWRDTQYF
TRBV7-6	15	TRBD1	TRBJ2-7	CASSLGGQGIYEQYF
TRBV2	16	TRBD2	TRBJ2-5	CASSGASGSWQETQYF
TRBV5-1	14	.	TRBJ2-7	CASSLPTGSYEQYF
TRBV7-3	14	.	.	CASSLIAGTYEQYF
TRBV5-1	15	.	TRBJ2-1	CASAYGGTQRGEQFF
TRBV20-1	15	.	TRBJ2-2	CSATTGTSDTGELFF